A selection of T cell receptor beta chains follows, all from one sample in a study of CD8 T cells in ankylosing spondylitis. MiXCR was run by TCRdb on the 5' RACE reads, yielding one entry per CDR3 protein. The sample yields more than 300,000 distinct CDR3 sequences, around a tenth seen once. The sequencing input was blood, either unsorted or a sorted T cell fraction (not recorded which). These receptors all come from a female donor with ankylosing spondylitis or in good health (not recorded which). Each CDR3 is given with its conserved first and last residue. Each record gives: D gene, V gene, clone size, J gene, CDR3 DNA, CDR3 protein. A D gene is named only where the DNA matches it firmly. Clone size is not always given. Where it is, it says once, few, many or a class for expanded clones.

d_gene: TRBD1; v_gene: TRBV29-1; abundance: few; j_gene: TRBJ1-5; CDR3nt: TGCAGCGTTGGGGGACAGGGCCCCAATCAGCCCCAGCATTTT; CDR3aa: CSVGGQGPNQPQHF
d_gene: -; v_gene: TRBV7-9; abundance: few; j_gene: TRBJ2-7; CDR3nt: TGTGCCAGCAGCTTCGGTGTAGGGGACGAGCAGTACTTC; CDR3aa: CASSFGVGDEQYF
d_gene: TRBD2; v_gene: TRBV27; abundance: many; j_gene: TRBJ2-2; CDR3nt: TGTGCCAGCAGTTTGCAACCGGGACTAGCGGGGAGGGGGGAGCTGTTTTTT; CDR3aa: CASSLQPGLAGRGELFF
d_gene: -; v_gene: TRBV6-2/TRBV6-3; abundance: few; j_gene: TRBJ2-1; CDR3nt: TGTGCCAGCAGCAACGGACTTCTTGAGCAGTTCTTC; CDR3aa: CASSNGLLEQFF
d_gene: -; v_gene: TRBV11-2; abundance: -; j_gene: TRBJ2-7; CDR3nt: TGTGCCAGCAGCTTCGGGACGGGGCGGGCCTACGAGCAGTACTTC; CDR3aa: CASSFGTGRAYEQYF
d_gene: TRBD1; v_gene: TRBV18; abundance: many; j_gene: TRBJ2-1; CDR3nt: TGTGCCAGCTCACGGGACAGGGGAAACAATGAGCAGTTCTTC; CDR3aa: CASSRDRGNNEQFF
d_gene: TRBD1; v_gene: TRBV7-9; abundance: few; j_gene: TRBJ2-3; CDR3nt: TGTGCCAGCAGCAATCACGGGACAGGGTACCCAGATACGCAGTATTTT; CDR3aa: CASSNHGTGYPDTQYF
d_gene: -; v_gene: TRBV12-3/TRBV12-4; abundance: many; j_gene: TRBJ1-3; CDR3nt: TGTGCCAGCAGTCGTGGAAACACCATATATTTT; CDR3aa: CASSRGNTIYF
d_gene: TRBD2; v_gene: TRBV2; abundance: many; j_gene: TRBJ2-3; CDR3nt: TGTGCCAGCAGTGAAGCAACACTAGCGGAGTGGAATACGCAGTATTTT; CDR3aa: CASSEATLAEWNTQYF
d_gene: -; v_gene: TRBV7-8; abundance: -; j_gene: TRBJ1-5; CDR3nt: TGTGCCAGCAGCTCTTCCGAGGGTCGAAATCAGCCCCAGCATTTT; CDR3aa: CASSSSEGRNQPQHF
d_gene: TRBD1; v_gene: TRBV24-1; abundance: many; j_gene: TRBJ2-1; CDR3nt: TGTGCCACCACCCAGGGACAGGGGGCCGACAATGAGCAGTTCTTC; CDR3aa: CATTQGQGADNEQFF
d_gene: -; v_gene: TRBV5-1; abundance: few; j_gene: TRBJ2-2; CDR3nt: TGCGCCAGCGGGACGGGGGCTTCGAACACCGGGGAGCTGTTTTTT; CDR3aa: CASGTGASNTGELFF
d_gene: TRBD2; v_gene: TRBV3-1; abundance: many; j_gene: TRBJ2-7; CDR3nt: TGTGCCAGCAGCCAAGGTCTACCCGGACTAGTCGGCGAGCAGTACTTC; CDR3aa: CASSQGLPGLVGEQYF
d_gene: -; v_gene: TRBV3-1; abundance: once; j_gene: TRBJ2-4; CDR3nt: TGTGCCTCCACCCTAACTAGCCTAGCCAAAAACATTCAGTACTTC; CDR3aa: CASTLTSLAKNIQYF
d_gene: TRBD1; v_gene: TRBV12-3/TRBV12-4; abundance: -; j_gene: TRBJ1-3; CDR3nt: TGTGCCAGCAGTTTTAAGGGGGCCTCTGGAAACACCATATATTTT; CDR3aa: CASSFKGASGNTIYF
d_gene: TRBD1; v_gene: TRBV6-1; abundance: few; j_gene: TRBJ1-2; CDR3nt: TGTGCCACCGTGGGACAGGCTAACTATGGCTACACCTTC; CDR3aa: CATVGQANYGYTF
d_gene: -; v_gene: TRBV7-2; abundance: -; j_gene: TRBJ2-2; CDR3nt: TGTGCCAGCAGCCGACAGATGGAGCTGTTTTTT; CDR3aa: CASSRQMELFF
d_gene: TRBD2; v_gene: TRBV12-3/TRBV12-4; abundance: few; j_gene: TRBJ2-7; CDR3nt: TGTGCCAGCACCCTTCTAGCGGGGTCCTACGAGCAGTACTTC; CDR3aa: CASTLLAGSYEQYF
d_gene: -; v_gene: TRBV11-3; abundance: many; j_gene: TRBJ2-7; CDR3nt: TGTGCCAGCAGCTTAGAGATGGGGCAGGGTAACTACGAGCAGTACTTC; CDR3aa: CASSLEMGQGNYEQYF
d_gene: TRBD2; v_gene: TRBV27; abundance: many; j_gene: TRBJ2-5; CDR3nt: TGTGCCAGCAGTTCCCGGACTAGAAGAGAGACCCAGTACTTC; CDR3aa: CASSSRTRRETQYF
d_gene: -; v_gene: TRBV18; abundance: few; j_gene: TRBJ2-7; CDR3nt: TGTGCCAGCTCACCGAGTCACATACACGAGCAGTACTTC; CDR3aa: CASSPSHIHEQYF
d_gene: -; v_gene: TRBV20-1; abundance: many; j_gene: TRBJ2-7; CDR3nt: TGCAGTGCTAGAAGACGGGCGGGGGCCTCCTACGAGCAGTACTTC; CDR3aa: CSARRRAGASYEQYF
d_gene: -; v_gene: TRBV5-1; abundance: many; j_gene: TRBJ1-2; CDR3nt: TGCGCCAGCAGCTTGGTACGCAGGGACGTTTTTGGTGGCTACACCTTC; CDR3aa: CASSLVRRDVFGGYTF
d_gene: TRBD1; v_gene: TRBV6-5; abundance: many; j_gene: TRBJ1-2; CDR3nt: TGTGCCAGCAGTTCCGGACAGGGAGGCCTTCTGGTCTATGGCTACACCTTC; CDR3aa: CASSSGQGGLLVYGYTF
d_gene: -; v_gene: TRBV6-1; abundance: -; j_gene: TRBJ2-2; CDR3nt: TGTGCCAGCAGTGTAAAGACTAGTATTGGGGAGCTGTTTTTT; CDR3aa: CASSVKTSIGELFF
d_gene: TRBD2; v_gene: TRBV7-9; abundance: few; j_gene: TRBJ2-3; CDR3nt: TGTGCCAGCCTAAAAACGGGACTAGTAGCAGATACGCAGTATTTT; CDR3aa: CASLKTGLVADTQYF
d_gene: -; v_gene: TRBV5-4; abundance: many; j_gene: TRBJ2-3; CDR3nt: TGTGCCAGCAGCTTGTCCGGGGGAGAACGTGGGGTATTTTCTTCAGATACGCAGTATTTT; CDR3aa: CASSLSGGERGVFSSDTQYF
d_gene: -; v_gene: TRBV30; abundance: -; j_gene: TRBJ2-1; CDR3nt: TGTGCCTGGAGTGTAAGGAGGAGCTCCTACAATGAGCAGTTCTTC; CDR3aa: CAWSVRRSSYNEQFF
d_gene: TRBD2; v_gene: TRBV20-1; abundance: many; j_gene: TRBJ2-1; CDR3nt: TGCAGTGCTAGAGTGCCCGGGGGATCGACTAGCGGGAATCCCAATGAGCAGTTCTTC; CDR3aa: CSARVPGGSTSGNPNEQFF
d_gene: TRBD1; v_gene: TRBV27; abundance: many; j_gene: TRBJ1-5; CDR3nt: TGTGCCAGCAGTCTCACCCGGGACAGTTATCAGCCCCAGCATTTT; CDR3aa: CASSLTRDSYQPQHF
d_gene: -; v_gene: TRBV20-1; abundance: few; j_gene: TRBJ2-7; CDR3nt: TGCAGTGCTAGAGATGGGGAACAGAGCTCCTACGAGCAGTACTTC; CDR3aa: CSARDGEQSSYEQYF
d_gene: TRBD2; v_gene: TRBV12-3/TRBV12-4; abundance: many; j_gene: TRBJ2-1; CDR3nt: TGTGCCAGCAGCCCGAGCGGGGGGGGTTACAATGAGCAGTTCTTC; CDR3aa: CASSPSGGGYNEQFF
d_gene: TRBD2; v_gene: TRBV6-1; abundance: many; j_gene: TRBJ2-7; CDR3nt: TGTGCCAGCACAAATTTGGGGGGGTACGAGCAGTACTTC; CDR3aa: CASTNLGGYEQYF
d_gene: TRBD2; v_gene: TRBV20-1; abundance: -; j_gene: TRBJ2-1; CDR3nt: TGCAGTGCGCGCCTAGCGGTTAATGAGCAGTTCTTC; CDR3aa: CSARLAVNEQFF
d_gene: -; v_gene: TRBV11-2; abundance: -; j_gene: TRBJ1-3; CDR3nt: TGTGCCAGCAGCTTAGGGGTGGGTCCCTCAAGTTTCTCTGGAAACACCATATATTTT; CDR3aa: CASSLGVGPSSFSGNTIYF
d_gene: -; v_gene: TRBV25-1; abundance: many; j_gene: TRBJ2-2; CDR3nt: TGTGCCAGCAGTGAGCCCCACAGACGGGGGGAGCTGTTTTTT; CDR3aa: CASSEPHRRGELFF
d_gene: -; v_gene: TRBV29-1; abundance: many; j_gene: TRBJ2-6; CDR3nt: TGCAGCGCGTTGTTGACCGGTGTGGGCTCTGGGGCCAACGTCCTGACTTTC; CDR3aa: CSALLTGVGSGANVLTF
d_gene: -; v_gene: TRBV19; abundance: few; j_gene: TRBJ2-5; CDR3nt: TGTGCCAGCAGGGGCGGGGAGACCCAGTACTTC; CDR3aa: CASRGGETQYF
d_gene: -; v_gene: TRBV6-1; abundance: many; j_gene: TRBJ1-5; CDR3nt: TGTGCCAGCAGTGAAGCTTGGACGTCCAATCAGCCCCAGCATTTT; CDR3aa: CASSEAWTSNQPQHF
d_gene: TRBD2; v_gene: TRBV5-5; abundance: few; j_gene: TRBJ2-5; CDR3nt: TGTGCCAGCAGCTTAAGGGGTTGGGGAGGGCAAGAGACCCAGTACTTC; CDR3aa: CASSLRGWGGQETQYF
d_gene: TRBD2; v_gene: TRBV10-3; abundance: many; j_gene: TRBJ2-7; CDR3nt: TGTGCCATCTCCCCTAGCGGGGGGTCGGGGCTTTACGAGCAGTACTTC; CDR3aa: CAISPSGGSGLYEQYF
d_gene: -; v_gene: TRBV5-1; abundance: many; j_gene: TRBJ2-3; CDR3nt: TGCGCCAGCAGCTTGTTGGGGTCTAGCACAGATACGCAGTATTTT; CDR3aa: CASSLLGSSTDTQYF